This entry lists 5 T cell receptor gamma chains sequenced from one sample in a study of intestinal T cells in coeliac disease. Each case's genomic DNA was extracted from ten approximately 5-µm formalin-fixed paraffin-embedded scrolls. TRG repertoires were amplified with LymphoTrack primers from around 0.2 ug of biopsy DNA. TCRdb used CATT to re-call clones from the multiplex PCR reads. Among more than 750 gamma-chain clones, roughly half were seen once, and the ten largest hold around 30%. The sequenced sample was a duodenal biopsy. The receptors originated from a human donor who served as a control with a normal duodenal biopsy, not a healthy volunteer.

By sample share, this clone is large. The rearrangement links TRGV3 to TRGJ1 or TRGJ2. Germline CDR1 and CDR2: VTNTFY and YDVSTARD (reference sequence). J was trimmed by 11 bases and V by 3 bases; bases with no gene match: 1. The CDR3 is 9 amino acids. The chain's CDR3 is CATWDEKLF. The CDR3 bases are TGTGCCACCTGGGACGAGAAACTCTTT.

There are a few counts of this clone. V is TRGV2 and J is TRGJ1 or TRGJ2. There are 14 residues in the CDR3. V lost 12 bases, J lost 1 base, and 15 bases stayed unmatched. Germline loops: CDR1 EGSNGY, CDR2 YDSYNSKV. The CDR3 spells CADLGRANYYKKLF. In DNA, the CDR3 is TGTGCCGACCTGGGACGGGCCAATTATTATAAGAAACTCTTT.

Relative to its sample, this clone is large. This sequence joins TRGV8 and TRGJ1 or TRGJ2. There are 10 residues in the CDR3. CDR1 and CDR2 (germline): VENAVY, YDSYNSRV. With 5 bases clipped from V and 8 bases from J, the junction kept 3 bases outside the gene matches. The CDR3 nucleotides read TGTGCCACCTGGGGTCATAAGAAACTCTTT. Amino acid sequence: CATWGHKKLF.

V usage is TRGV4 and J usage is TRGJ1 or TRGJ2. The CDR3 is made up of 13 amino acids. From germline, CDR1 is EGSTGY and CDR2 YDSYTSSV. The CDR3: CAPRDGTGYKKLF. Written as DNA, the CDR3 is TGTGCACCTCGGGATGGAACCGGTTATAAGAAACTCTTT.

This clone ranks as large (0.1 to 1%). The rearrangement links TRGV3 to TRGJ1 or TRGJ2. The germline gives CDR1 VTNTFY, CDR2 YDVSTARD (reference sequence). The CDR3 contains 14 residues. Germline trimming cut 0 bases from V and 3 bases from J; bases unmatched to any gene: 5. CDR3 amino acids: CATWDRPAYYKKLF. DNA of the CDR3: TGTGCCACCTGGGACAGGCCCGCTTATTATAAGAAACTCTTT.